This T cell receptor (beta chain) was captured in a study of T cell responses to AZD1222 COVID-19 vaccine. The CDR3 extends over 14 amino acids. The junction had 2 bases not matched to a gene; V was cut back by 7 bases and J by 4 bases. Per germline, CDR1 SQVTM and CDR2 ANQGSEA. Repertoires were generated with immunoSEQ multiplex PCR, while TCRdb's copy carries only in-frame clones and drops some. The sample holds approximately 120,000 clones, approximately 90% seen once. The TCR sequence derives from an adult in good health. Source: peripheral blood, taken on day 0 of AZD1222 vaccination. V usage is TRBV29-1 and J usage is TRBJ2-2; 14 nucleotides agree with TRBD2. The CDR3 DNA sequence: TGCAGCGCTGGGACTAGCGGGGGCACCGGGGAGCTGTTTTTT. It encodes CSAGTSGGTGELFF.